Below, 26 T cell receptor beta chains from the same sample are listed, as sequenced in a study of blood T cell repertoires in COVID-19. Repertoires were generated with immunoSEQ multiplex PCR, while TCRdb's copy carries only in-frame clones and drops some. This table holds 130,000 or so clones, around 89% found once. Sequencing input: peripheral blood. The source is a middle-aged man with active or convalescent COVID-19.

For the CDR3, the DNA is TGTGCCAGCAGCCCTATCAAAGGGGCGGGGGATGCGTTCTTC. This sequence encodes CASSPIKGAGDAFF. The chain employs TRBV7-2 and TRBJ2-1; 7 nucleotides line up with TRBD2. CDR3 size: 14 residues. J lost 15 bases, V lost 5 bases, and 16 bases had no gene match. The germline CDR1 and CDR2 sequences are SGHTA and FQGNSA.

V is TRBV6-5 and J is TRBJ1-3; a weak D match, TRBD1 (6 bases). The length of the CDR3 is 15 residues. Trimming removed 6 bases at V and 1 base at J, with 13 bases between. Germline V gene sequence: CDR1 MNHEY, CDR2 SVGAGI. The CDR3 is CASRPQGKSGNTIYF. In DNA form, the CDR3 reads TGTGCCAGCAGACCACAGGGCAAATCTGGAAACACCATATATTTT.

The CDR3 nucleotides read TGCGCCAGCAGGGGACAGGGCTCCTACGAGCAGTACTTC. Encoded protein: CASRGQGSYEQYF. The gene calls are TRBV10-2 and TRBJ2-7; 9 bases match TRBD1. V lost 6 bases to trimming and J lost 0 bases; unmatched junction nucleotides: 0. The CDR3 runs 13 residues. CDR1 is WSHSY, CDR2 SAAADI, per germline.

The chain uses TRBV27 and TRBJ2-7; a weak D match, TRBD1 (6 bases). V lost 3 bases and J 3 bases, leaving 9 bases between the germline ends. The CDR3 consists of 13 residues. Germline V gene data show CDR1 as MNHEY and CDR2 as SMNVEV (reference sequence). The CDR3 nucleotides are TGTGCCAGCAGTTTCGGACAGTTCTACGAGCAGTACTTC. It encodes CASSFGQFYEQYF.

The chain is built from TRBV2 and TRBJ1-1; 7 bases are a match to TRBD1. CDR1 and CDR2 (germline): SNHLY, FYNNEI. This CDR3 contains 15 residues. After removal of 4 bases from V and 0 bases from J, the junction contained 5 bases not matched to a gene. The CDR3 coding sequence is TGTGCCAGCAGTGTCAGGGGGAGCATGAACACTGAAGCTTTCTTT. It specifies CASSVRGSMNTEAFF.

The V call is TRBV5-4, the J call TRBJ2-3; D perhaps matches TRBD1 (5 bases). Trimming left V 3 bases short and J 0 bases short, with 8 bases between. Germline V gene lookup returns CDR1 SGHNT and CDR2 YYREEE (reference sequence). This CDR3 is 14 amino acids long. The chain's CDR3 is CASSSKGSTDTQYF. The CDR3 DNA reads TGTGCCAGCAGCTCCAAGGGGAGCACAGATACGCAGTATTTT.

The chain links TRBV2 to TRBJ2-1; 11 bases fit TRBD2. The V and J ends lost 6 bases and 6 bases, in that order; junction bases with no gene match: 7. The CDR3 has 15 amino acids. The germline V gene encodes CDR1 SNHLY and CDR2 FYNNEI. The CDR3 spells CASRGGTSGLNEQFF. In nucleotides, the CDR3 is TGTGCCAGCAGGGGCGGGACTAGCGGTCTCAATGAGCAGTTCTTC.

This clone was found a few times. The rearrangement uses TRBV27 and TRBJ2-5, with TRBD2 identical over 8 bases. This CDR3 has 15 residues. With V trimmed by 5 bases and J by 2 bases, 7 bases remained unmatched. Germline V gene sequence: CDR1 MNHEY, CDR2 SMNVEV (reference sequence). The CDR3 nucleotides are TGTGCCAGCAGTCCCCGATCGGGAGGGCAAGAGACCCAGTACTTC. Its protein is CASSPRSGGQETQYF.

V usage is TRBV29-1 and J usage is TRBJ1-5; the D gene is possibly TRBD1 (6 bases). V shed 4 bases and J shed 6 bases, with 10 bases lying between them. Germline V CDR1 and CDR2: SQVTM, ANQGSEA. This CDR3 has 12 amino acids. CDR3 in amino acids: CSVGDIGQPQHF. The CDR3, as DNA: TGCAGCGTTGGGGACATAGGTCAGCCCCAGCATTTT.

V gene TRBV18 combines with J gene TRBJ2-7, with 7 positions matching TRBD1. V lost 5 bases to trimming and J lost 4 bases; unmatched junction nucleotides: 5. Looked up from germline, CDR1 is KGHSH and CDR2 is LQKENI. This CDR3 is 13 amino acids long. The CDR3 sequence is CASSGTGVYEQYF. In DNA form, the CDR3 reads TGTGCCAGCTCAGGCACAGGGGTATACGAGCAGTACTTC.

The rearrangement uses TRBV6-2 or TRBV6-3 and TRBJ2-7; 10 bases are a match to TRBD2. J gave up 6 bases and V 5 bases, and 10 bases lay outside the gene matches. Looked up from germline, CDR1 is MNHEY and CDR2 is SVGEGT. This CDR3 comprises 15 residues. The CDR3 loop reads CASSLAGELRGEQYF. For the CDR3, the DNA is TGTGCCAGCAGTCTAGCGGGAGAGCTTCGGGGCGAGCAGTACTTC.

CDR3 amino acids: CASSEGQAYNSPLHF. CDR3 DNA sequence: TGTGCCAGCAGCGAGGGACAGGCCTATAATTCACCCCTCCACTTT. V and J are TRBV9 and TRBJ1-6, with TRBD1 matching over 8 bases. Germline values: CDR1 SGDLS, CDR2 YYNGEE. V was clipped by 3 bases and J by 2 bases; unmatched bases: 1. This CDR3 spans 15 amino acids.

The chain couples TRBV23-1 to TRBJ2-7, with TRBD1 identical over 7 bases. TRBV23-1 is treated as an ORF (open reading frame) with a function not yet certain. V lost 3 bases, J lost 1 base, and 3 bases stayed unmatched. This CDR3 has 14 amino acids. Written as DNA, the CDR3 is TGCGCCAGCAGTCAGCGCAGGGGGTCCTACGAGCAGTACTTC. Its translation: CASSQRRGSYEQYF.

The chain combines TRBV21-1 with TRBJ2-7; the table's TRBD2 call for D was not verified on the DNA. TRBV21-1 is recorded as a pseudogene. The CDR3 contains 16 residues. CDR3 nucleotides: TGTGCCAGCAGCCCCCTATTAGTACTAGTCTTCCACGAGCAGTACTTC. Its translation is CASSPLLVLVFHEQYF.

V gene TRBV19 combines with J gene TRBJ2-7, with TRBD1 identical over 8 bases. The CDR3 sequence is 15 residues long. Germline V CDR1 and CDR2: LNHDA, SQIVND (reference sequence). Trimming removed 3 bases from V and 7 bases from J; junction bases left unmatched: 11. CDR3 amino acids: CASSMGGTGAKEQYF. The CDR3, as DNA: TGTGCCAGTAGTATGGGTGGGACAGGAGCCAAGGAGCAGTACTTC.

The chain joins TRBV15 to TRBJ1-1; D is unclear. The germline V gene encodes CDR1 LNHNV and CDR2 YYDKDF (reference sequence). V was clipped by 0 bases and J by 2 bases, with 10 bases between them. CDR3 length: 15 amino acids. Here the CDR3 reads CATSRERGLNTEAFF. The CDR3 coding sequence is TGTGCCACCAGCAGAGAAAGAGGGTTAAACACTGAAGCTTTCTTT.

This chain connects TRBV12-5 to TRBJ1-1; a possible D gene is TRBD1 (5 bases). From germline, CDR1 is LGHNT and CDR2 FRNRAP. The germline V and J ends were trimmed by 4 bases and 0 bases, with 9 bases remaining between them. This CDR3 has 14 amino acids. The CDR3 spells CASGSDRLNTEAFF. DNA for the CDR3: TGTGCTAGTGGTTCTGACAGACTGAACACTGAAGCTTTCTTT.

The chain links TRBV24-1 to TRBJ2-2; 8 bases map to TRBD2. The CDR3 extends over 17 amino acids. Germline lookup yields CDR1 KGHDR and CDR2 SFDVKD. The J segment lost 5 bases and the V segment lost 0 bases, leaving 7 bases of the junction unmatched. The CDR3 sequence is CATSDLLGREETGELFF. CDR3 nucleotide sequence: TGTGCCACCAGTGATTTGCTTGGGCGGGAGGAGACCGGGGAGCTGTTTTTT.

The V gene is TRBV18, the J gene TRBJ2-5; weak D call: TRBD1 (6 bases). There are 15 residues in the CDR3. V was cut by 3 bases and J by 0 bases, with 11 bases left in between. CDR1 and CDR2 (germline): KGHSH, LQKENI. Written as DNA, the CDR3 is TGTGCCAGCTCACCGCCCCAGGGGTACCAAGAGACCCAGTACTTC. This codes for CASSPPQGYQETQYF.

The chain carries TRBV6-2 or TRBV6-3 and TRBJ2-7; 8 nucleotides agree with TRBD1. This CDR3 contains 17 residues. V lost 2 bases and J lost 3; bases outside the gene matches: 12. Germline lookup yields CDR1 MNHEY and CDR2 SVGEGT. CDR3 sequence: CASSYPIAWTGSYEQYF. Here the CDR3 DNA reads TGTGCCAGCAGTTACCCCATCGCCTGGACAGGGAGCTACGAGCAGTACTTC.

V and J are TRBV12-5 and TRBJ1-1, with D tentatively TRBD1 (6 bases). The CDR3 is 15 amino acids. Per the germline V gene, CDR1 is LGHNT and CDR2 is FRNRAP. V was cut by 1 base and J by 1 base, with 10 bases left in between. CDR3 residues: CASGLGRGANTEAFF. In DNA, the CDR3 is TGTGCTAGTGGTTTGGGCCGGGGGGCGAACACTGAAGCTTTCTTT.

V and J are TRBV18 and TRBJ1-1; D is perhaps TRBD1 (6 bases). This CDR3 region has 13 residues. Germline V CDR1 and CDR2: KGHSH, LQKENI. The germline V and J ends were trimmed by 3 bases and 1 base, with 6 bases remaining between them. The CDR3 is CASSPGQNTEAFF. CDR3 nucleotides: TGTGCCAGCTCACCGGGACAGAACACTGAAGCTTTCTTT. The variable domain in full, completed from reference TRBV18 and TRBJ1-1, reads NAGVMQNPRHLVRRRGQEARLRCSPMKGHSHVYWYRQLPEEGLKFMVYLQKENIIDESGMPKERFSAEFPKEGPSILRIQQVVRGDSAAYFCASSPGQNTEAFFGQGTRLTVV.

The gene calls are TRBV11-2 and TRBJ1-5; D gene unclear. Per the germline V gene, CDR1 is SGHAT and CDR2 is FQNNGV. The ends were cut back, 1 base at V and 2 bases at J, with 12 bases in the middle. CDR3 length: 16 amino acids. This CDR3 is CASSLGASWGNQPQHF. The DNA for the CDR3 is TGTGCCAGCAGCTTAGGAGCTAGCTGGGGCAATCAGCCCCAGCATTTT. Filled out from reference TRBV11-2 and TRBJ1-5, the complete variable domain reads EAGVAQSPRYKIIEKRQSVAFWCNPISGHATLYWYQQILGQGPKLLIQFQNNGVVDDSQLPKDRFSAERLKGVDSTLKIQPAKLEDSAVYLCASSLGASWGNQPQHFGDGTRLSIL.

In its sample, this clone was seen once. CDR3 bases: TGCGCCAGCAGCTCCACCGGGACAGGGGGAGGTAACTATGGCTACACCTTC. Amino acids: CASSSTGTGGGNYGYTF. The J gene is TRBJ1-2, the V gene TRBV5-1, with 11 positions matching TRBD1. V lost 3 bases to trimming and J lost 1 base; unmatched junction nucleotides: 8. Germline V gives CDR1 SGHRS, CDR2 YFSETQ. The CDR3 length is 17 residues.

For this clone: This specimen includes other DNA sequences encoding the same CDR3. The rearrangement uses TRBV6-5 and TRBJ2-7, with D possibly being TRBD1 (6 bases). Trimming removed 5 bases at V and 2 bases at J, with 10 bases between. Germline CDR1 reads MNHEY; CDR2 reads SVGAGI. The CDR3 loop spans 13 amino acids. The CDR3 reads CASSRTGTYEQYF. For the CDR3, the DNA is TGTGCCAGCAGTCGAACAGGGACCTACGAGCAGTACTTC.

DNA for the CDR3: TGTGCCAGCAGCCAAGAAGACAGGGGATTCAATGAAAAACTGTTTTTT. Translation: CASSQEDRGFNEKLFF. This chain joins TRBV3-1 (or the pseudogene TRBV3-2) and TRBJ1-4; TRBD1 agrees at 8 bases. Germline CDR1 reads LGHDT; CDR2 reads YNNKEL (reference sequence). This CDR3 comprises 16 residues. V lost 0 bases and J lost 5; bases outside the gene matches: 5.